Described below is a single TCR beta chain sequence and its context. The specificity of this receptor is unknown. Base quality data are lacking; no much larger clone is found one base away. The data are from a study of T-cell reconstitution after alpha-beta-depleted transplantation in children (dated by TCRdb to 2016 to 2017). Background on the whole study: Using TCR repertoire profiling, the study quantitatively followed how T-cell immune reconstitution unfolded in children after TCRalphabeta/CD19-depleted allogeneic hematopoietic cell transplantation.

Library method: PCR. Sequenced on an Illumina HiSeq 2500. Molecular barcoding was employed in the preparation of TCR libraries, with unique molecular identifiers being used to normalize TCRbeta repertoire quantification. TCRdb's own reprocessing of the public reads used fastp at Q25 and MiXCR and kept productive beta chains. Identical CDR3 proteins give one entry, which carries the most common genes and DNA. Recorded for this sample are almost 400,000 distinct CDR3 sequences; around 21% of them occurred a single time. Jointly, the top ten make up 3.8% of the sample. From the cysteine through the phenylalanine, the CDR3 covers 12 amino acids. Only CDR3 DNA is held: 36 bases, read in frame from base 1. V and J are truncated by 3 bases and 6 bases respectively, leaving an intervening sequence of 12 bases. CDR1 and CDR2 were assigned from the germline V gene (reference sequence) as DFQATT and SNEGSKA.

This receptor was identified in a human donor who donated a stem cell graft to a child with acute myeloid leukemia. The rearranged chain carries TRBV20-1 and TRBJ2-7; perhaps TRBD2 is the D gene, with 6 bases matching. This sample comprised PBMCs from the stem cell graft donor, obtained from the stem cell graft. The CDR3 in this case is CSARLGSGEQYF. The base sequence is TGCAGTGCTAGGTTGGGTAGCGGCGAGCAGTACTTC.